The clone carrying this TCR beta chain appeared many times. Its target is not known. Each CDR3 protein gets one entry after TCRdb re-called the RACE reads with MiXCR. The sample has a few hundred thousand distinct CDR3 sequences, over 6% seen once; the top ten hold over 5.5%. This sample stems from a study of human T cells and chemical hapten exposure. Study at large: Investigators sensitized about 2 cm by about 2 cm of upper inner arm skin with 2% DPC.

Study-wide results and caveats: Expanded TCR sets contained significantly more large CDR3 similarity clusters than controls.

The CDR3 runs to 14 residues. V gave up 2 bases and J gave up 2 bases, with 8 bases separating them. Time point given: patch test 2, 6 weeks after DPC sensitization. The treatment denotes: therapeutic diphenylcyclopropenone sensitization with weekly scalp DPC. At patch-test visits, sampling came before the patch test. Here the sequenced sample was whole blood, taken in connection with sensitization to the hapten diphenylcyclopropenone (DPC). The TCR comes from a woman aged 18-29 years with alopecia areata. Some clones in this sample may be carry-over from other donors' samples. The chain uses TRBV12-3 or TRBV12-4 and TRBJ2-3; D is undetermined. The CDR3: CASSLRLDTDTQYF. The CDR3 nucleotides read TGTGCCAGCAGTTTAAGACTCGACACAGATACGCAGTATTTT.